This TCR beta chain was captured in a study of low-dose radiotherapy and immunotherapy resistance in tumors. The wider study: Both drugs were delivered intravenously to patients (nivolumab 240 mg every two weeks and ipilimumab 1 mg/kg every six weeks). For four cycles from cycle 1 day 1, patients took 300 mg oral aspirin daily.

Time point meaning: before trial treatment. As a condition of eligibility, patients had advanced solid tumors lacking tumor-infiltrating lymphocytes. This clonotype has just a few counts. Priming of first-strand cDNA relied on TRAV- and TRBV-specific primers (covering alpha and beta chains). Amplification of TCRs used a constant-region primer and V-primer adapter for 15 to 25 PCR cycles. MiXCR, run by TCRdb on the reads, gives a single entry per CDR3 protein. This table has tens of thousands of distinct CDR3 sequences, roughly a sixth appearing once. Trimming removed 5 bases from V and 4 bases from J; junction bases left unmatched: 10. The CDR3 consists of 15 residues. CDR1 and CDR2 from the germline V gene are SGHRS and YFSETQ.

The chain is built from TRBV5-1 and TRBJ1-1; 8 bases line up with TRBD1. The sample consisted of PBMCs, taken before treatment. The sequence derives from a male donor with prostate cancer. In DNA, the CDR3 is TGCGCCAGCAGATCCTACGGACAGGGACCCACTGAAGCTTTCTTT. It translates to CASRSYGQGPTEAFF. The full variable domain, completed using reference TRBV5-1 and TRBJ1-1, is KAGVTQTPRYLIKTRGQQVTLSCSPISGHRSVSWYQQTPGQGLQFLFEYFSETQRNKGNFPGRFSGRQFSNSRSEMNVSTLELGDSALYLCASRSYGQGPTEAFFGQGTRLTVV.